This T cell receptor beta chain was captured by sequencing in a study of CD8 T cells in ankylosing spondylitis. General study points: Seemingly characteristic of ankylosing spondylitis blood was a TCR beta motif consisting of about 8 highly homologous variants.

The CDR3 sequence is 11 residues long. V dropped 3 bases and J dropped 7 bases, with 9 bases sitting between them. Germline assignment: CDR1 SQVTM and CDR2 ANQGSEA. TCRdb used MiXCR to reprocess the 5' RACE reads, holding one entry per CDR3 protein. The repertoire holds about 360,000 distinct CDR3 sequences, with roughly 20% as singletons. This clonotype was seen a few times. Its specificity is unknown. The sample was blood, either unsorted or a sorted T cell fraction (not recorded which). This receptor was identified in a male donor with ankylosing spondylitis or in good health (not recorded which). The chain links TRBV29-1 to TRBJ1-2; D is unclear. CDR3 in DNA: TGCAGCGTTGACCGAGGGTTTGGCTACACCTTC. The encoded protein is CSVDRGFGYTF. The full variable domain, completed using reference TRBV29-1 and TRBJ1-2, is SAVISQKPSRDICQRGTSLTIQCQVDSQVTMMFWYRQQPGQSLTLIATANQGSEATYESGFVIDKFPISRPNLTFSTLTVSNMSPEDSSIYLCSVDRGFGYTFGSGTRLTVV.